These 11 T cell receptor beta chains share one sample of origin, sequenced in a study of blood T cell repertoires in COVID-19. Profiled with immunoSEQ multiplex PCR; TCRdb holds only in-frame clones, not every one. The data contain approximately 120,000 clones, about 78% of them singletons. What was sequenced was peripheral blood. These receptors originate from a human donor in a cohort sampled during active or convalescent COVID-19.

The CDR3 sequence: CASSLGAANYGYTF. Written as DNA, the CDR3 is TGTGCCAGCAGTTTAGGGGCAGCAAACTATGGCTACACCTTC. V gene TRBV28 combines with J gene TRBJ1-2, with a tentative D call TRBD1 (5 bases). This CDR3 contains 14 residues. V was trimmed by 2 bases and J by 2 bases, leaving 9 bases between them. Germline V gene data show CDR1 as MDHEN and CDR2 as SYDVKM.

The chain combines TRBV19 with TRBJ1-2; D may be TRBD1 (6 bases). The CDR3 extends over 14 amino acids. V dropped 5 bases and J dropped 7 bases, with 17 bases sitting between them. Germline loops: CDR1 LNHDA, CDR2 SQIVND (reference sequence). The CDR3 loop reads CASSATRGLGGYTF. The CDR3 coding sequence is TGTGCCAGTAGTGCAACCAGGGGATTGGGTGGCTACACCTTC. Full variable domain (missing parts from reference TRBV19 and TRBJ1-2): DGGITQSPKYLFRKEGQNVTLSCEQNLNHDAMYWYRQDPGQGLRLIYYSQIVNDFQKGDIAEGYSVSREKKESFPLTVTSAQKNPTAFYLCASSATRGLGGYTFGSGTRLTVV.

The chain recombines TRBV30 with TRBJ2-1; TRBD2 is a possible D gene (5 bases). Germline values: CDR1 GTSNPN, CDR2 SVGIG (reference sequence). V dropped 4 bases and J dropped 8 bases, with 18 bases sitting between them. The CDR3 has 14 residues. In DNA form, the CDR3 reads TGTGCCTGGAATGAAGACGGACCGGAGGATGAGCAGTTCTTC. Amino acids: CAWNEDGPEDEQFF. Supplemented by reference TRBV30 and TRBJ2-1, the full variable domain reads SQTIHQWPATLVQPVGSPLSLECTVEGTSNPNLYWYRQAAGRGLQLLFYSVGIGQISSEVPQNLSASRPQDRQFILSSKKLLLSDSGFYLCAWNEDGPEDEQFFGPGTRLTVL.

V gene TRBV3-1 (or the pseudogene TRBV3-2) combines with J gene TRBJ2-7; no reliable D call. The CDR3 has 14 amino acids. Trimming shortened V by 2 bases and J by 1 base, and 9 bases separated the two germline ends. Germline CDR1 is LGHDT and CDR2 is YNNKEL (reference sequence). This CDR3 is CASSQSSGSYEQYF. The CDR3 DNA follows: TGTGCCAGCAGCCAATCTAGTGGATCCTACGAGCAGTACTTC.

This clone showed up just a few times. The V call is TRBV11-2, the J call TRBJ2-3; possibly TRBD2 for D (6 bases). The CDR3 spans 15 residues. Trimming left V 3 bases short and J 6 bases short, with 16 bases between. The germline V gene has CDR1 SGHAT and CDR2 FQNNGV. The CDR3 coding sequence is TGTGCCAGCAGCTTGGGACTTGAGAGTATGGATACGCAGTATTTT. Its protein product is CASSLGLESMDTQYF.

For this clone: Different DNA sequences within this sample yield the same CDR3. The rearrangement joins TRBV5-6 to TRBJ1-5; TRBD1 matches at 8 bases. V lost 1 base, J lost 0 bases, and 3 bases stayed unmatched. The CDR3 has 16 amino acids. CDR1 SGHDT and CDR2 YYEEEE come from the germline V gene. CDR3 residues: CASSLRTGISNQPQHF. The CDR3 DNA sequence: TGTGCCAGCAGCTTGAGGACAGGGATTAGCAATCAGCCCCAGCATTTT.

This sequence joins TRBV29-1 and TRBJ1-1; 7 bases are shared with TRBD1. CDR1 SQVTM and CDR2 ANQGSEA come from the germline V gene. The CDR3 covers 14 residues. Germline trimming cut 0 bases from V and 5 bases from J; bases unmatched to any gene: 6. The CDR3 spells CSVEDQGGQTEAFF. CDR3 in DNA: TGCAGCGTTGAAGATCAGGGGGGTCAGACTGAAGCTTTCTTT.

The chain combines TRBV30 with TRBJ1-5; D perhaps matches TRBD1 (5 bases). Looked up from germline, CDR1 is GTSNPN and CDR2 is SVGIG (reference sequence). This CDR3 region has 14 residues. Trimming took off 3 bases at V and 5 bases at J, with 14 bases between the two ends. CDR3 in amino acids: CAWSQGGSHQPQHF. The CDR3 region has the DNA TGTGCCTGGAGCCAGGGAGGGAGCCATCAGCCCCAGCATTTT.

The DNA for the CDR3 is TGCGCCAGCAGCTCGGGGGGTCTCGATCAGCCCCAGCATTTT. It codes for CASSSGGLDQPQHF. This chain joins TRBV5-1 and TRBJ1-5; maybe TRBD1 (5 bases). Trimming stripped 3 bases from V and 5 bases from J, with 12 bases between. The germline V gene encodes CDR1 SGHRS and CDR2 YFSETQ. The CDR3 is made up of 14 amino acids.

The chain joins TRBV19 to TRBJ1-2, with D possibly being TRBD1 (6 bases). Trimming stripped 1 base from V and 3 bases from J, with 12 bases between. CDR1 and CDR2 from the germline V gene are LNHDA and SQIVND (reference sequence). There are 15 residues in the CDR3. In nucleotides, the CDR3 is TGTGCCAGTAGTATAGTTCCAGGGGCAGACTATGGCTACACCTTC. Protein sequence: CASSIVPGADYGYTF.

Only a few counts were recorded for this clone. The chain couples TRBV28 to TRBJ2-7, with a tentative D call TRBD1 (5 bases). The CDR3 runs 13 residues. V was shortened by 6 bases and J by 4 bases, with 13 bases between the two germline ends. Germline V gene data show CDR1 as MDHEN and CDR2 as SYDVKM. The CDR3 region is CASRDHQGYEQYF. DNA for the CDR3: TGTGCCAGCAGAGATCACCAGGGATACGAGCAGTACTTC.